These 24 T cell receptor beta chains share one sample of origin, sequenced in a study of human T cells and chemical hapten exposure (dated by TCRdb to the early 2020s). The library was built by means of RACE. The instrument was a NextSeq 500. TCRdb trimmed public reads at Q25 via fastp, called clones via MiXCR and kept in-frame beta chains. Each record represents a unique CDR3 protein, reported with the most common genes and DNA among its rows. This sample lists about 84,000 distinct CDR3 sequences; 10% were detected once. The ten most abundant clones make up more than 4% of the sample. Reading the label with the study, this specimen's time point is: patch test 2, 6 weeks after DPC sensitization. In light of the paper, this sample's treatment or condition label describes: therapeutic diphenylcyclopropenone sensitization with weekly scalp DPC. Sequencing was performed on whole blood, taken in connection with sensitization to the hapten diphenylcyclopropenone (DPC). All receptors come from a woman in her forties or fifties with alopecia areata. Some clones in this sample may be carry-over from other donors' samples.

The table lists this clonotype with many counts. The rearrangement joins TRBV29-1 to TRBJ1-1, with 9 bases lining up with TRBD1. The V and J ends lost 6 bases and 2 bases, in that order; junction bases with no gene match: 7. Germline CDR1 SQVTM, CDR2 ANQGSEA. This CDR3 contains 14 residues. This CDR3 reads CSVYPDRGNTEAFF. CDR3 DNA: TGCAGCGTCTACCCGGACAGGGGCAACACTGAAGCTTTCTTT.

This clonotype was picked up many times. The chain has TRBV12-3 or TRBV12-4 and TRBJ2-1; the D gene is possibly TRBD2 (6 bases). Deletions cut 4 bases from V and 12 bases from J, with 19 bases between. This CDR3 comprises 14 residues. CDR3 nucleotides: TGTGCCAGCAGTTCAGGAGGGTGGGTAGTGGGGCAGTTCTTC. Translating gives CASSSGGWVVGQFF.

This clonotype was counted between two and nine times. The V and J genes are TRBV12-3 or TRBV12-4 and TRBJ2-2, with TRBD2 as a possible D gene (5 bases). The V gene lost 3 bases and the J gene lost 6 bases, with 14 bases spanning the gap. The CDR3 runs to 15 residues. CDR3 residues: CASSLYTGFPGELFF. The CDR3, as DNA: TGTGCCAGCAGTTTGTATACGGGGTTCCCCGGGGAGCTGTTTTTT.

This clonotype was found a few times. The chain is built from TRBV18 and TRBJ1-4; D is unclear. Germline CDR1 and CDR2: KGHSH and LQKENI. V lost 3 bases and J lost 8, with 10 bases in between. The CDR3 is 13 residues long. The CDR3 sequence is CASSPPPGEKLFF. DNA for the CDR3: TGTGCCAGCTCACCCCCTCCCGGCGAAAAACTGTTTTTT.

This rearrangement joins TRBV5-1 to TRBJ1-1, with D hard to call. Germline CDR1 is SGHRS and CDR2 is YFSETQ. This CDR3 comprises 14 residues. V lost 1 base to trimming and J lost 0 bases, with 7 bases between them. The CDR3 DNA sequence: TGCGCCAGCAGCTTGTTTACGGTGAACACTGAAGCTTTCTTT. Protein sequence: CASSLFTVNTEAFF.

This chain joins TRBV10-3 and TRBJ2-3; D is possibly TRBD1 (6 bases). Between the trimmed V and J ends, which lost 4 bases and 5 bases, there was a span of 10 bases. The germline CDR1 and CDR2 sequences are ENHRY and SYGVKD. This CDR3 is 13 amino acids long. This CDR3 reads CAISVDSGDTQYF. CDR3 coding DNA: TGTGCCATCAGTGTGGACAGTGGAGATACGCAGTATTTT.

There are many counts of this clonotype. The chain employs TRBV18 and TRBJ1-1; no definite D call. Trimming cost V 3 bases and J 1 base, with 9 bases left between them. Germline V lookup: CDR1 KGHSH, CDR2 LQKENI. This CDR3 spans 14 amino acids. CDR3 residues: CASSPERKNTEAFF. The CDR3 nucleotides read TGTGCCAGCTCACCGGAGAGGAAGAACACTGAAGCTTTCTTT.

This clonotype showed up many times. The V gene is TRBV12-3 or TRBV12-4, the J gene TRBJ1-5; D call uncertain. Trimming left V 0 bases short and J 6 bases short, with 6 bases between. There are 13 residues in the CDR3. The CDR3 nucleotides read TGTGCCAGCAGTTTAGCGCTTAGTCAGCCCCAGCATTTT. As protein: CASSLALSQPQHF.

The chain recombines TRBV2 with TRBJ2-7; 9 bases match TRBD2. The CDR3 is 13 amino acids. Germline values: CDR1 SNHLY, CDR2 FYNNEI. Trimming took 10 bases from V and 1 from J; bases not matched to a gene: 5. CDR3 coding DNA: TGTGCCATCGAGGCGGGAGGGTCCTACGAGCAGTACTTC. Translation gives CAIEAGGSYEQYF.

This clonotype has just a few counts. The CDR3 loop is CAWNEVLYGYTF. The CDR3 region has the DNA TGTGCCTGGAACGAGGTCCTCTATGGCTACACCTTC. The chain uses TRBV30 and TRBJ1-2; D is unresolved. Per germline, CDR1 GTSNPN and CDR2 SVGIG (reference sequence). V gave up 4 bases and J gave up 4 bases, with 10 bases separating them. There are 12 residues in the CDR3.

This sequence joins TRBV29-1 and TRBJ1-1; D ambiguous. CDR3 size: 15 residues. Between the trimmed V and J ends, which lost 3 bases and 0 bases, there was a span of 14 bases. Germline assignment: CDR1 SQVTM and CDR2 ANQGSEA. This CDR3 reads CSVDAGRVLNTEAFF. CDR3 sequence (DNA): TGCAGCGTTGATGCCGGCCGGGTCCTGAACACTGAAGCTTTCTTT.

This clonotype was picked up many times. J is TRBJ1-6 and V is TRBV20-1; D is undetermined. Germline V gene lookup returns CDR1 DFQATT and CDR2 SNEGSKA (reference sequence). The CDR3 is made up of 12 amino acids. V dropped 5 bases and J dropped 6 bases, with 8 bases sitting between them. The CDR3 DNA reads as TGCAGTGCTTGGAGGGTTAATTCACCCCTCCACTTT. Protein product: CSAWRVNSPLHF.

This clonotype was seen ten or more times. The genes are TRBV18 and TRBJ1-2; D uncertain. Trimming removed 5 bases from V and 3 bases from J, with 10 bases in between. The length of the CDR3 is 13 residues. Germline CDR1 is KGHSH and CDR2 is LQKENI. CDR3 loop: CASSGGNHYGYTF. The CDR3 nucleotides read TGTGCCAGCTCAGGAGGGAACCACTATGGCTACACCTTC.

This clonotype was seen a handful of times. The chain recombines TRBV30 with TRBJ2-7; possibly TRBD1 for D (5 bases). Germline V CDR1 and CDR2: GTSNPN, SVGIG (reference sequence). V was shortened by 3 bases and J by 9 bases, with 15 bases between the two germline ends. This CDR3 has 12 amino acids. The CDR3 region has the DNA TGTGCCTGGAGACAAACAGGTACGAGGCAGTACTTC. Protein: CAWRQTGTRQYF.

The chain carries TRBV28 and TRBJ1-3, with D tentatively TRBD1 (5 bases). Germline V gene data show CDR1 as MDHEN and CDR2 as SYDVKM. This CDR3 contains 15 residues. V was shortened by 6 bases and J by 7 bases, with 19 bases between the two germline ends. The CDR3 sequence is CASRSRGRVGNTIYF. In DNA, the CDR3 is TGTGCCAGCAGATCCCGGGGCAGGGTAGGGAACACCATATATTTT.

This chain joins TRBV6-2 or TRBV6-3 and TRBJ2-1; the match to TRBD2 covers 7 bases. Unmatched junction bases numbered 2, after V lost 0 bases and J lost 12 bases. Germline CDR1 and CDR2: MNHEY and SVGEGT. There are 12 residues in the CDR3. The CDR3 here is CASSYSRGVQFF. CDR3 nucleotides: TGTGCCAGCAGTTACTCACGGGGGGTGCAGTTCTTC.

The chain carries TRBV7-9 and TRBJ2-7; 15 bases are a match to TRBD2. The junction had 4 bases not matched to a gene; V was cut back by 6 bases and J by 4 bases. The CDR3 has 15 amino acids. Germline V gene sequence: CDR1 SEHNR, CDR2 FQNEAQ (reference sequence). The chain's CDR3 is CASRPGTSGRYEQYF. CDR3 DNA sequence: TGTGCCAGCAGACCAGGGACTAGCGGGAGGTACGAGCAGTACTTC.

Only a few counts were recorded for this clonotype. The chain has TRBV5-1 and TRBJ2-7, with a weak D call TRBD1 (6 bases). Germline V lookup: CDR1 SGHRS, CDR2 YFSETQ. The CDR3 has 14 amino acids. V shed 4 bases and J shed 0 bases, with 11 bases lying between them. The CDR3 coding sequence is TGCGCCAGCAGCGGGGGCCCAAGCTCCTACGAGCAGTACTTC. Amino acids: CASSGGPSSYEQYF.

This clonotype was observed a handful of times. This chain uses TRBV28 with TRBJ1-6; D unclear. The CDR3 length is 14 residues. The V end lost 2 bases, the J end lost 6 bases, and 8 bases lay between the germline ends. Germline loops: CDR1 MDHEN, CDR2 SYDVKM. The CDR3 DNA sequence: TGTGCCAGCAGTTTAGGAGGGTTTAATTCACCCCTCCACTTT. Its translation: CASSLGGFNSPLHF.

This clonotype showed up just a few times. J is TRBJ1-5 and V is TRBV19; D is unclear. Trimming took off 5 bases at V and 4 bases at J, with 9 bases between the two ends. Germline lookup yields CDR1 LNHDA and CDR2 SQIVND (reference sequence). The CDR3 has 13 amino acids. This CDR3 is CASSFSGNQPQHF. The CDR3 region has the DNA TGTGCCAGTAGTTTCAGTGGAAATCAGCCCCAGCATTTT.

This chain connects TRBV7-2 to TRBJ2-7, with D possibly being TRBD2 (5 bases). Trimming took 0 bases from V and 4 from J, leaving 16 bases between them. The germline V gene has CDR1 SGHTA and CDR2 FQGNSA. The CDR3 contains 16 residues. DNA for the CDR3: TGTGCCAGCAGCTTAGCGCTGGGTCTAGCCGGGTACGAGCAGTACTTC. As protein: CASSLALGLAGYEQYF.

This clonotype was seen repeatedly, ten times or more. The rearrangement links TRBV19 to TRBJ2-3, with 10 bases matching TRBD2. Unmatched junction bases numbered 5, after V lost 5 bases and J lost 3 bases. The CDR3 length is 15 residues. Germline CDR1 and CDR2: LNHDA and SQIVND (reference sequence). CDR3 residues: CASSASGSGTDTQYF. The CDR3, as DNA: TGTGCCAGTAGTGCTAGCGGGAGCGGGACAGATACGCAGTATTTT.

V usage is TRBV20-1 and J usage is TRBJ1-1; unclear D gene. From germline, CDR1 is DFQATT and CDR2 SNEGSKA (reference sequence). V lost 0 bases, J lost 2 bases, and 7 bases lay in between. The length of the CDR3 is 13 residues. The CDR3 DNA is TGCAGTGCTAGAGATCGCACCAACACTGAAGCTTTCTTT. Amino acid sequence: CSARDRTNTEAFF.

This rearrangement joins TRBV20-1 to TRBJ2-4; TRBD1 agrees at 9 bases. This CDR3 is 15 amino acids long. J gave up 4 bases and V 4 bases, and 8 bases lay outside the gene matches. Germline V lookup: CDR1 DFQATT, CDR2 SNEGSKA (reference sequence). This CDR3 is CSATRTGDLKNIQYF. The CDR3, as DNA: TGCAGTGCTACCAGGACAGGGGATTTGAAAAACATTCAGTACTTC.